This T cell receptor (beta chain) was identified during a study of T cells in Graves' hyperthyroidism and ophthalmopathy (dated by TCRdb to about 2019). In the study overall: Peripheral blood samples were taken at the time of initial diagnosis, prior to any treatment. Once sampling was done, hyperthyroidism patients were given methimazole at a starting dose of 30 mg daily, whereas ophthalmopathy patients were given high-dose intravenous methylprednisolone. The study also compared thyroid tissue and blood T-cell repertoires from five or six Graves' hyperthyroidism patients. Whether ophthalmopathy could be predicted prospectively was tested in an independent validation cohort made up of approximately 19 hyperthyroidism patients plus 17 patients who later progressed to ophthalmopathy. The paper describes TCR Vbeta CDR3 sequencing of 140 or so peripheral blood samples, made up of 43 ophthalmopathy patients, roughly 75 hyperthyroidism patients and about 17 progressor patients. The 90 to 100 discovery patients were randomly split 7:3 into training and test sets. TCR V-J signatures able to tell the groups apart were searched for in a discovery cohort of 90 to 100 patients, of whom under 45 had Graves' ophthalmopathy and around 58 had stable Graves' hyperthyroidism. Study-wide findings and limitations: No statistical method was used to set the sample size in advance, and investigators knew the group allocation. Most expanded thyroid clonotypes (frequency above 0.001) were also detected in blood, suggesting blood repertoires may reflect thyroid immune responses. In cross-validation, a model built on a 13 V-J signature told ophthalmopathy apart from stable hyperthyroidism with 85% to 90% sensitivity and approximately 81% specificity, and in testing the same model reached 80%/75%. In validation, the model predicted progression to ophthalmopathy a median of 6.5 months before onset, with over 60% sensitivity and roughly 77% specificity.

This clonotype has at least ten counts. No cognate antigen has been identified for it. No much larger clone exists at a distance of one base, and base qualities are not known. Moderately to severely active disease, a Clinical Activity Score of at least 3, a NOSPECS grade of at least 4, and a duration under 3 months were present in ophthalmopathy patients. Any patient with an uncontrolled infection, another autoimmune disease, pregnancy or lactation was excluded. Diagnoses were established on the basis of clinical symptoms, serum thyroxine and TRAb, thyroid ultrasound, and orbital computed tomography. PBMCs were isolated from about 9 ml of fresh peripheral blood by Ficoll-Paque density gradient centrifugation. Total RNA was extracted using Trizol reagent, and RNA quality was assessed on an Agilent 2100 Bioanalyzer. TCR beta CDR3 regions were amplified from RNA transcripts. A first-round RT-PCR of the TCR CDR3 used the HTBI primer set with the Qiagen OneStep RT-PCR kit. The libraries were constructed in a second round of multiplex PCR and then size-selected and purified. Sequencing of the libraries was done on an Illumina HiSeq2000 using paired-end 100 bp reads. Per the source publication's procedure: Raw data were processed with SOAPnuke, discarding reads with adapters, uncalled bases, mean Phred below 15, or no exact constant-primer or identifier match. COPE v1.2.5 was used to merge the high-quality paired reads, and each unique nucleotide sequence was defined as a clonotype. MiTCR v1.1 was used to align clonotypes to the IMGT TRBV, TRBD and TRBJ reference segments. Only V-J combinations with frequency above 0.0001, covering 99% to 99.2% of repertoires, were analysed. A TCS score was defined as the ratio of F50 (clonal expansion) to E x V (chaos), with BLOSUM62-based TCRdist applied between CDR3 peptides within each V-J. Welch's t-statistics and random forest reduced fewer than 550 V-J features to roughly 13, which were used in a naive Bayes classifier (R e1071). TCRdb redid the processing of the public reads, applying fastp at Q25 and MiXCR, and retained in-frame beta chains. Each entry merges the rows of one CDR3 protein and shows their most common DNA and genes. In this record, the V and J calls reflect TCRdb's handling and not the investigators' own analysis. The sample data list around 600,000 distinct CDR3 sequences, and 12% to 15% of these were observed just once. In total, the top ten clones hold over 6% of the sample.

This TCR was sampled from a young woman with Graves' ophthalmopathy. Sequences were obtained from blood.

The DNA sequence follows: TGTGCCAGCAGTCAACCAAGCGGATCCGGGGAGCTGTTTTTT. It translates to CASSQPSGSGELFF. In this chain, TRBV28 is recombined with TRBJ2-2; a weak D assignment points to TRBD2 (5 bases agree). The CDR3 starts with the cysteine, ends with the phenylalanine, and has 14 residues. Just the 42-base CDR3 DNA is kept, in frame starting at base 1. Reading the germline V gene gives CDR1 MDHEN and CDR2 SYDVKM. Relative to germline, V is 5 bases shorter and J is 6 bases shorter, with 13 bases between their ends.